These 10 T cell receptor beta chains were sequenced from one sample in a study of blood T cell repertoires in COVID-19. Profiled with immunoSEQ multiplex PCR; TCRdb holds only in-frame clones, not every one. The sample lists fewer than 200,000 clones, approximately 79% seen once, with 3% in the top ten. Material: peripheral blood. All receptors come from a woman older than 75 with acute or convalescent COVID-19.

The rearrangement joins TRBV11-3 to TRBJ1-2; possible D gene TRBD1, 5 bases. The CDR3 sequence is 13 residues long. The ends were cut back, 2 bases at V and 8 bases at J, with 12 bases in the middle. Per the germline V gene, CDR1 is SGHNT and CDR2 is YENEEA. The CDR3 loop reads CASSLIGAMGYTF. The CDR3 nucleotides are TGTGCCAGCAGCTTAATTGGGGCGATGGGCTACACCTTC.

The genes are TRBV6-5 and TRBJ1-1; the D gene is possibly TRBD1 (5 bases). CDR3 size: 12 residues. V lost 6 bases and J 3 bases, leaving 8 bases between the germline ends. Germline loops: CDR1 MNHEY, CDR2 SVGAGI. In nucleotides, the CDR3 is TGTGCCAGCAGCGACAGCTACACTGAAGCTTTCTTT. Its translation: CASSDSYTEAFF.

The V gene is TRBV2, the J gene TRBJ1-5, with a tentative D call TRBD1 (6 bases). Trimming stripped 11 bases from V and 4 bases from J, with 21 bases between. CDR1 and CDR2 (germline): SNHLY, FYNNEI. This CDR3 spans 15 amino acids. CDR3 protein: CARGARGGGNQPQHF. The CDR3 nucleotides are TGTGCCCGCGGGGCCCGAGGGGGGGGTAATCAGCCCCAGCATTTT.

The chain joins TRBV29-1 to TRBJ2-1; 7 nucleotides agree with TRBD1. V lost 6 bases, J lost 9 bases, and 8 bases stayed unmatched. Germline CDR1 SQVTM, CDR2 ANQGSEA. The CDR3 has 12 amino acids. The CDR3 coding sequence is TGCAGCGTCGCGCGACAGGGCGGTGAGCAGTTCTTC. Amino acids: CSVARQGGEQFF.

The chain links TRBV15 to TRBJ2-7, with D possibly TRBD2 on 6 matching bases. The CDR3 spans 16 residues. Germline lookup yields CDR1 LNHNV and CDR2 YYDKDF (reference sequence). Trimming removed 1 base from V and 2 bases from J, with 15 bases in between. The CDR3 reads CATSRALERATYEQYF. The CDR3 DNA reads TGTGCCACCAGCAGAGCGTTGGAGCGGGCCACCTACGAGCAGTACTTC.

The J gene is TRBJ2-1, the V gene TRBV7-2, with 8 positions matching TRBD2. Germline V gene lookup returns CDR1 SGHTA and CDR2 FQGNSA. Unmatched junction bases numbered 11, after V lost 5 bases and J lost 8 bases. This CDR3 spans 15 amino acids. This chain's CDR3 is CASSPASGRWDEQFF. The CDR3 DNA sequence: TGTGCCAGCAGCCCAGCCAGCGGGAGATGGGATGAGCAGTTCTTC.

The chain employs TRBV2 and TRBJ2-7; D unclear. This CDR3 has 13 amino acids. V lost 5 bases, J lost 2 bases, and 10 bases lay in between. Germline loops: CDR1 SNHLY, CDR2 FYNNEI. As DNA, the CDR3 is TGTGCCAGCAGTACAGACACGACCTACGAGCAGTACTTC. Amino acid sequence: CASSTDTTYEQYF.

V gene TRBV5-1 combines with J gene TRBJ2-2, with 8 bases matching TRBD2. V was pared by 3 bases and J by 5 bases, with 9 bases of the junction left unmatched. Germline V gives CDR1 SGHRS, CDR2 YFSETQ. The CDR3 extends over 16 amino acids. The CDR3 DNA sequence: TGCGCCAGCAGCTCCTTAGCGGGACGGAATACCGGGGAGCTGTTTTTT. This translates into CASSSLAGRNTGELFF.

The gene calls are TRBV11-2 and TRBJ2-1, with no clear D. The CDR3 extends over 14 amino acids. Trimming removed 5 bases from V and 0 bases from J, with 8 bases in between. In germline, CDR1 is SGHAT, CDR2 FQNNGV. CDR3 residues: CASSPMSSYNEQFF. CDR3 coding DNA: TGTGCCAGCAGCCCCATGAGCTCCTACAATGAGCAGTTCTTC.

The chain carries TRBV2 and TRBJ2-7; perhaps TRBD2 as D (6 bases). Trimming stripped 6 bases from V and 4 bases from J, with 19 bases between. This CDR3 contains 15 residues. CDR1 is SNHLY and CDR2 is FYNNEI in the germline V gene. CDR3 sequence: CASSTGTPRRYEQYF. The CDR3 nucleotides are TGTGCCAGCAGCACCGGGACTCCTCGGCGGTACGAGCAGTACTTC.